This TCR beta chain was sequenced during a study of tumor-infiltrating lymphocytes in primary liver carcinoma. Bulk tissue was left unsorted, and RNA and DNA were co-extracted from about 19-30 mg of it. Tumor samples all exceeded 75% viable tumor cells. Making TCR beta cDNA involved 400 to 600 ng total RNA and a constant-region primer. For TCR beta, libraries were produced by three nested multiplex PCR rounds using slightly modified ARM-PCR. TRBV1-TRBV30 forward primers paired with a C-beta reverse primer were used in the first two PCR rounds, which ran approximately 11 cycles each. TCRdb re-called the multiplex PCR reads through MiXCR, storing one row per CDR3 protein. This sample yields roughly 100,000 distinct CDR3 sequences, of which about four fifths are seen a single time; 15% to 20% belongs to the top ten. Points from the study as a whole: A significantly higher top-250-clone fraction was found in tumors than in blood (p = 0.039).

Germline-derived CDR1 and CDR2 are DFQATT and SNEGSKA (reference sequence). The CDR3 sequence is 15 residues long. The V end was cut by 0 bases, the J end by 5 bases, with 16 bases between. A word on this clonotype: Its antigen is undetermined.

The J gene is TRBJ2-5, the V gene TRBV20-1; maybe TRBD2 (5 bases). Sequenced: liver tumor tissue from sampling region 3. This sample's subset: tumor region T3, left-lateral pole. The clonotype was recovered from a man aged 35-49 years with primary liver carcinoma and hepatitis B virus infection. The CDR3 reads CSARDGNSERETQYF. DNA for the CDR3: TGCAGTGCTAGAGATGGTAATAGCGAGAGGGAGACCCAGTACTTC.